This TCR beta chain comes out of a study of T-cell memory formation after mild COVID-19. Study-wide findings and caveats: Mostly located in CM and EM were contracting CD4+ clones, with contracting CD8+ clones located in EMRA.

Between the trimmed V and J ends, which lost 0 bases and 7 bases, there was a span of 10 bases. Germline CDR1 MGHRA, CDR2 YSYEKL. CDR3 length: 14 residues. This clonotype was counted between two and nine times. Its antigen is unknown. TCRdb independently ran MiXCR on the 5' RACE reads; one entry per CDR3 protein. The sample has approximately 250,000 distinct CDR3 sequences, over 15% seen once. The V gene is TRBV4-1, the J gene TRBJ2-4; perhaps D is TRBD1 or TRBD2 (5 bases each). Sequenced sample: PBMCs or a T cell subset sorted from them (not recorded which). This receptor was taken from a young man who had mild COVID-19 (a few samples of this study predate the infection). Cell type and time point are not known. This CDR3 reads CASSQDEGLNIQYF. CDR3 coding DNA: TGCGCCAGCAGCCAAGATGAGGGGCTGAACATTCAGTACTTC.